A selection of T cell receptor beta chains follows, all from one sample in a study of identical twins. TCRdb called the 5' RACE reads again in MiXCR, with one record for every CDR3 protein. The table shows around 1.7 million distinct CDR3 sequences, with about 30% occurring only once. Sequencing input: cord blood. These receptor sequences come from a newborn girl in good health. Each CDR3 is given with its conserved first and last residue. The order of the fields is clone size, J gene, D gene, V gene, CDR3 DNA, CDR3 protein. A D gene is named only where the DNA matches it firmly. For some rows the clone size is stated as once, few or many, or as a class when expanded; others skip it.

clone_size: -
j_call: TRBJ1-5
d_call: TRBD1
v_call: TRBV4-1
cdr3_nt: TGCGCCAGCAGCCGTACCGGTGACAGGGATCAGCCCCAGCATTTT
cdr3_aa: CASSRTGDRDQPQHF

clone_size: few
j_call: TRBJ1-5
d_call: -
v_call: TRBV18
cdr3_nt: TGTGCCAGCTCACCATTTCAAGAGAATCAGCCCCAGCATTTT
cdr3_aa: CASSPFQENQPQHF

clone_size: once
j_call: TRBJ2-2
d_call: -
v_call: TRBV5-1
cdr3_nt: TGCGCCAGCAGCTTGCAAAGGGCGTCTTTCATCGGGGAGCTGTTTTTT
cdr3_aa: CASSLQRASFIGELFF

clone_size: few
j_call: TRBJ2-3
d_call: -
v_call: TRBV7-9
cdr3_nt: TGTGCCAGCAACCCAACCCGCTTTACCACAGATACGCAGTATTTT
cdr3_aa: CASNPTRFTTDTQYF

clone_size: few
j_call: TRBJ1-4
d_call: -
v_call: TRBV12-3/TRBV12-4
cdr3_nt: TGTGCCAGCGGAGGCACCGGGCCCCTATCTGAAAAACTGTTTTTT
cdr3_aa: CASGGTGPLSEKLFF

clone_size: few
j_call: TRBJ2-1
d_call: TRBD2
v_call: TRBV4-2
cdr3_nt: TGTGCCAGCAGCCCCTTACCGGCTAGCGGAAGCTCCTACAATGAGCAGTTCTTC
cdr3_aa: CASSPLPASGSSYNEQFF

clone_size: -
j_call: TRBJ1-1
d_call: -
v_call: TRBV5-1
cdr3_nt: TGCGCCAGCAGCTTGGCCGGATCGCGTGGCACTGAAGCTTTCTTT
cdr3_aa: CASSLAGSRGTEAFF

clone_size: -
j_call: TRBJ2-1
d_call: -
v_call: TRBV6-6
cdr3_nt: TGTGCCAGCAGTTCCCCTTTAGCGGCCGTCTGGGGTGAGCAGTTCTTC
cdr3_aa: CASSSPLAAVWGEQFF

clone_size: few
j_call: TRBJ1-1
d_call: TRBD1
v_call: TRBV10-3
cdr3_nt: TGTGCCGTCAGCTCGACAGGGGACACTGAAGCTTTCTTT
cdr3_aa: CAVSSTGDTEAFF

clone_size: few
j_call: TRBJ2-7
d_call: TRBD2
v_call: TRBV18
cdr3_nt: TGTGCCAGCTCACTAACAGGGACTAGCTGGAAAGTTTACGAGCAGTACTTC
cdr3_aa: CASSLTGTSWKVYEQYF

clone_size: few
j_call: TRBJ2-3
d_call: TRBD2
v_call: TRBV5-1
cdr3_nt: TGCGCCAGCAGCTTGAGCGGACTAGCGGGGCCTAGCACAGATACGCAGTATTTT
cdr3_aa: CASSLSGLAGPSTDTQYF

clone_size: -
j_call: TRBJ2-1
d_call: TRBD2
v_call: TRBV3-1
cdr3_nt: TGTGCCAGCAGCCAGTATTCTAGCGGGAGGCATGGGTACAATGAGCAGTTCTTC
cdr3_aa: CASSQYSSGRHGYNEQFF

clone_size: -
j_call: TRBJ2-7
d_call: TRBD2
v_call: TRBV3-1
cdr3_nt: TGTGCCAGCAGCCAAGGTTCACGCGGGAGGGCCGTGGTAGAGCAGTACTTC
cdr3_aa: CASSQGSRGRAVVEQYF

clone_size: -
j_call: TRBJ2-2
d_call: TRBD2
v_call: TRBV20-1
cdr3_nt: TGCAGTCTCGGGACTAGCGCCACCGGGGAGCTGTTTTTT
cdr3_aa: CSLGTSATGELFF

clone_size: many
j_call: TRBJ2-7
d_call: -
v_call: TRBV11-2
cdr3_nt: TGTGCCAGCAGCTTATGGGCGCTCTCCTACGAGCAGTACTTC
cdr3_aa: CASSLWALSYEQYF

clone_size: few
j_call: TRBJ1-1
d_call: -
v_call: TRBV20-1
cdr3_nt: TGCAGTGCTAGAGATGGGGAGGTGATCACTGAAGCTTTCTTT
cdr3_aa: CSARDGEVITEAFF

clone_size: -
j_call: TRBJ1-4
d_call: -
v_call: TRBV4-2
cdr3_nt: TGTGCCAGCAGCCAAGTGGGGGGCCTCGGGGATGAAAAGCTGTTTTTT
cdr3_aa: CASSQVGGLGDEKLFF

clone_size: few
j_call: TRBJ2-7
d_call: TRBD1
v_call: TRBV9
cdr3_nt: TGTGCCAGCAGCGTGGGACAGGGAATCTCCTACGAGCAGTACTTC
cdr3_aa: CASSVGQGISYEQYF

clone_size: -
j_call: TRBJ2-2
d_call: -
v_call: TRBV29-1
cdr3_nt: TGCAGCGCTCGGGGGAGGCTGAACACCGGGGAGCTGTTTTTT
cdr3_aa: CSARGRLNTGELFF

clone_size: -
j_call: TRBJ2-7
d_call: TRBD2
v_call: TRBV6-2/TRBV6-3
cdr3_nt: TGTGCCAGCAGTTACGTCGGGACTAGCTACGAGCAGTACTTC
cdr3_aa: CASSYVGTSYEQYF

clone_size: -
j_call: TRBJ2-7
d_call: TRBD1
v_call: TRBV6-6
cdr3_nt: TGTGCCAGCAGTTACTCAGGGGGCGCAGGGGGATACGAGCAGTACTTC
cdr3_aa: CASSYSGGAGGYEQYF

clone_size: -
j_call: TRBJ2-1
d_call: -
v_call: TRBV10-3
cdr3_nt: TGTGCCATCAGCGGGGGCCGGGATGAGCAGTTCTTC
cdr3_aa: CAISGGRDEQFF

clone_size: -
j_call: TRBJ2-3
d_call: TRBD2
v_call: TRBV5-5
cdr3_nt: TGTGCCAGCAGCTTGGCCTGGACTAGCGCAAACACAGATACGCAGTATTTT
cdr3_aa: CASSLAWTSANTDTQYF

clone_size: -
j_call: TRBJ2-1
d_call: -
v_call: TRBV4-1
cdr3_nt: TGCGCCAGCAGCCGCATAGGGTCAAATGAGCAGTTCTTC
cdr3_aa: CASSRIGSNEQFF

clone_size: -
j_call: TRBJ2-3
d_call: TRBD2
v_call: TRBV18
cdr3_nt: TGTGCCAGCTCACCTTCTTTAGCGGGGGTCACAGATACGCAGTATTTT
cdr3_aa: CASSPSLAGVTDTQYF

clone_size: -
j_call: TRBJ1-2
d_call: TRBD1
v_call: TRBV25-1
cdr3_nt: TGTGCCAACAGTGATTTAGACAGGGGTGACTATGGCTACACCTTC
cdr3_aa: CANSDLDRGDYGYTF

clone_size: -
j_call: TRBJ1-1
d_call: TRBD1
v_call: TRBV5-1
cdr3_nt: TGCGCCAGCAGCGACGGACAGGGCACTGAAGCTTTCTTT
cdr3_aa: CASSDGQGTEAFF

clone_size: few
j_call: TRBJ2-7
d_call: TRBD1
v_call: TRBV28
cdr3_nt: TGTGCCAGCCAAACCGTCGGACAGGGGGGCGTCTACGAGCAGTACTTC
cdr3_aa: CASQTVGQGGVYEQYF

clone_size: -
j_call: TRBJ2-4
d_call: TRBD2
v_call: TRBV7-9
cdr3_nt: TGTGCCAGCAGCCGGACTAGCGTCGACATTCAGTACTTC
cdr3_aa: CASSRTSVDIQYF

clone_size: few
j_call: TRBJ2-3
d_call: -
v_call: TRBV9
cdr3_nt: TGTGCCAGCAGCCCAGGCGGGGGCCTAACAGATACGCAGTATTTT
cdr3_aa: CASSPGGGLTDTQYF

clone_size: few
j_call: TRBJ2-7
d_call: TRBD1
v_call: TRBV27
cdr3_nt: TGTGCCAGCGGATGGGACAGGGGTAACGAGCAGTACTTC
cdr3_aa: CASGWDRGNEQYF

clone_size: -
j_call: TRBJ2-5
d_call: -
v_call: TRBV28
cdr3_nt: TGTGCCAGCAGAATAGCGGCTTCCTACAATGAGCAGTACTTC
cdr3_aa: CASRIAASYNEQYF

clone_size: -
j_call: TRBJ2-7
d_call: TRBD2
v_call: TRBV11-2
cdr3_nt: TGTGCCAGCAGTTTCAAGCGGGGGCCGAGCTACGAGCAGTACTTC
cdr3_aa: CASSFKRGPSYEQYF

clone_size: few
j_call: TRBJ1-5
d_call: -
v_call: TRBV5-6
cdr3_nt: TGTGCCAGCAGCGCGGCGGAATACCTGAATCAGCCCCAGCATTTT
cdr3_aa: CASSAAEYLNQPQHF

clone_size: few
j_call: TRBJ2-2
d_call: -
v_call: TRBV7-9
cdr3_nt: TGTGCCAGCAGCTTTGGGGAAGGGGAGCTGTTTTTT
cdr3_aa: CASSFGEGELFF

clone_size: -
j_call: TRBJ2-1
d_call: -
v_call: TRBV20-1
cdr3_nt: TGCAGTGCTAGAGCGGGCCCGGCGCAGTTCTTC
cdr3_aa: CSARAGPAQFF

clone_size: -
j_call: TRBJ2-1
d_call: -
v_call: TRBV29-1
cdr3_nt: TGCAGCGTTGGATGGGGGGTCAAAGAGACCCAGTTCTTC
cdr3_aa: CSVGWGVKETQFF

clone_size: -
j_call: TRBJ1-1
d_call: TRBD1
v_call: TRBV20-1
cdr3_nt: TGCAGTGCTAGAGATCAACAGGGGACATGGGACACTGGAGCTTTCTTT
cdr3_aa: CSARDQQGTWDTGAFF

clone_size: -
j_call: TRBJ2-1
d_call: TRBD1
v_call: TRBV9
cdr3_nt: TGTGCCAGCACCAAAGTCTCCGGGACAGGAATTGGAGCCTACAATGAGCAGTTCTTC
cdr3_aa: CASTKVSGTGIGAYNEQFF

clone_size: -
j_call: TRBJ1-1
d_call: -
v_call: TRBV6-2/TRBV6-3
cdr3_nt: TGTGCCAGCAGTTACCCATCGGGACAACCGAACACTGAAGCTTTCTTT
cdr3_aa: CASSYPSGQPNTEAFF

clone_size: few
j_call: TRBJ2-3
d_call: TRBD2
v_call: TRBV10-3
cdr3_nt: TGTGCCATCAGTGAGTCTCGGGGGGGCACAGATACGCAGTATTTT
cdr3_aa: CAISESRGGTDTQYF

clone_size: few
j_call: TRBJ1-1
d_call: TRBD1
v_call: TRBV10-2
cdr3_nt: TGCGCCAGCAGGGGGAAGACAGGGCGGGTGAACACTGAAGCTTTCTTT
cdr3_aa: CASRGKTGRVNTEAFF

clone_size: -
j_call: TRBJ2-1
d_call: -
v_call: TRBV25-1
cdr3_nt: TGTGCCAGCAGTGGTGCGAAGTCCGCCTACAATGAGCAGTTCTTC
cdr3_aa: CASSGAKSAYNEQFF

clone_size: -
j_call: TRBJ1-3
d_call: -
v_call: TRBV14
cdr3_nt: TGTGCCAGCAGGCCCGCAGGGAGCACTGGAAACACCATATATTTT
cdr3_aa: CASRPAGSTGNTIYF

clone_size: -
j_call: TRBJ2-7
d_call: -
v_call: TRBV6-6
cdr3_nt: TGTGCCAGCAGTTACTCGTCCTGGGGTAGGGGCTCCTACGAGCAGTACTTC
cdr3_aa: CASSYSSWGRGSYEQYF

clone_size: few
j_call: TRBJ2-3
d_call: TRBD2
v_call: TRBV5-1
cdr3_nt: TGCGCCAGCAGCCGCTGGGCTAGCGGGAGGACTAGCACAGATACGCAGTATTTT
cdr3_aa: CASSRWASGRTSTDTQYF

clone_size: -
j_call: TRBJ2-5
d_call: -
v_call: TRBV5-1
cdr3_nt: TGCGCCAGCAAGACGGAGGGGGGTATAGAGACCCAGTACTTC
cdr3_aa: CASKTEGGIETQYF

clone_size: few
j_call: TRBJ2-5
d_call: -
v_call: TRBV12-3/TRBV12-4
cdr3_nt: TGTGCCAGCAGTTCTATTAAAGAGACCCAGTACTTC
cdr3_aa: CASSSIKETQYF

clone_size: few
j_call: TRBJ2-4
d_call: -
v_call: TRBV7-2
cdr3_nt: TGTGCCAGCAGCAATCGGGGCGGAAACATTCAGTACTTC
cdr3_aa: CASSNRGGNIQYF

clone_size: -
j_call: TRBJ2-3
d_call: -
v_call: TRBV27
cdr3_nt: TGTGCCAGCAGGTTGGTCCCATTGGGGGGCTCAGATACGCAGTATTTT
cdr3_aa: CASRLVPLGGSDTQYF

clone_size: few
j_call: TRBJ1-4
d_call: -
v_call: TRBV7-2
cdr3_nt: TGTGCCAGCAGCATAGCCCGGACAGTGTATGAAAAACTGTTTTTT
cdr3_aa: CASSIARTVYEKLFF

clone_size: -
j_call: TRBJ2-3
d_call: -
v_call: TRBV7-2
cdr3_nt: TGTGCCAGCAGCCTCTACTACGGTCACGGCGATACGCAGTATTTT
cdr3_aa: CASSLYYGHGDTQYF

clone_size: -
j_call: TRBJ2-4
d_call: TRBD2
v_call: TRBV6-5
cdr3_nt: TGTGCCAGCAGTTACTCGAGCGGGGGGGCCGGAGACATTCAGTACTTC
cdr3_aa: CASSYSSGGAGDIQYF

clone_size: few
j_call: TRBJ2-7
d_call: TRBD1
v_call: TRBV7-9
cdr3_nt: TGTGCCAGCAGCTCCCGCAGGGACAGGGCCTCCTACGAGCAGTACTTC
cdr3_aa: CASSSRRDRASYEQYF

clone_size: few
j_call: TRBJ1-2
d_call: TRBD1
v_call: TRBV29-1
cdr3_nt: TGCAGCGCCGTATGGGTAACAGGGGACTATGGCTACACCTTC
cdr3_aa: CSAVWVTGDYGYTF

clone_size: -
j_call: TRBJ2-3
d_call: -
v_call: TRBV27
cdr3_nt: TGTGCCAGCAGTTTCGACTCCGACGGGCCGCAGTATTTT
cdr3_aa: CASSFDSDGPQYF

clone_size: few
j_call: TRBJ2-7
d_call: -
v_call: TRBV24-1
cdr3_nt: TGTGCCACCATCGGGACCTACGAGCAGTACTTC
cdr3_aa: CATIGTYEQYF

clone_size: -
j_call: TRBJ1-1
d_call: -
v_call: TRBV4-1
cdr3_nt: TGCGCCAGCAGCCAAGTGGTGACAGTCATGAACACTGAAGCTTTCTTT
cdr3_aa: CASSQVVTVMNTEAFF

clone_size: -
j_call: TRBJ2-1
d_call: -
v_call: TRBV20-1
cdr3_nt: TGCAGTGCTAGAGATCGGGGGCGGGCCTACGGGTACAATGAGCAGTTCTTC
cdr3_aa: CSARDRGRAYGYNEQFF